This entry is about one T cell receptor (beta chain). Its antigen remains unidentified. The sample belongs to a study of blood T cells in healthy people across ages. Study outcomes and limitations: Researchers report that TCR beta diversity correlated strongly with naive T cell percentage. Observed TCR beta diversity per million T cells went down as age went up. This fall followed a roughly linear course with age. There were more naive CD4+ cells and higher diversity in long-lived donors than in aged donors. Donor CMV infection status was unknown, possibly confounding age-related changes in expanded clonotypes.

The use of a sample-barcoded 5' primer and a J-beta primer mix characterized a second PCR of about 6 to 11 cycles. A single record per CDR3 protein comes from TCRdb applying MiXCR to the 5' RACE reads. The data contain around 1.5 million distinct CDR3 sequences, around 55% of them seen just once; the ten biggest clones take up 6.5% to 8.5%. CDR3 length: 16 amino acids. The V gene's germline CDR1 is DFQATT and CDR2 SNEGSKA (reference sequence). J is TRBJ2-4 and V is TRBV20-1, with 11 bases aligning to TRBD2. With the DNA end fitting TRBJ2-7 better, the J assignment may be wrong. The sequencing input was blood. The sequence was obtained from a man aged 18-30 years in good health. The CDR3 nucleotides read TGCAGTGCTATGATAACTAGCGGGGGTCCAACTTACGAGCAGTACTTC. It specifies CSAMITSGGPTYEQYF.